These 9 T cell receptor beta chains originate from one sample sequenced in a study of shared clonotypes between healthy human individuals. Sequencing was performed with immunoSEQ multiplex PCR; in TCRdb, only in-frame clones are kept and a portion is missing. This table has roughly 590,000 clones, 95% to 96% appearing once. Naivety among CD8 cells was defined by CD45RO negativity and positive CCR7 selection, thereby excluding terminally differentiated effector memory CD45RA+ cells. Sequencing used naive CD8+ T cells sorted from blood. These TCRs come from a woman between 25 and 40 years old in good health.

This clone was seen once. The J gene is TRBJ1-1, the V gene TRBV6-6; D is undetermined. The V gene's germline CDR1 is MNHNY and CDR2 SVGAGI (reference sequence). The germline V and J ends were trimmed by 4 bases and 1 base, with 10 bases remaining between them. The CDR3 extends over 14 amino acids. The CDR3: CASSSLSKNTEAFF. The CDR3 DNA reads as TGTGCCAGCAGTTCCCTTTCAAAGAACACTGAAGCTTTCTTT.

The chain has TRBV27 and TRBJ2-5, with TRBD1 matching 9 bases. V trimming: 6 bases; J trimming: 2 bases; junction bases outside the gene matches: 4. The CDR3 spans 14 residues. CDR1 and CDR2 (germline): MNHEY, SMNVEV (reference sequence). CDR3 amino acids: CASSQDRGQETQYF. CDR3 in DNA: TGTGCCAGCAGCCAGGACAGGGGACAAGAGACCCAGTACTTC.

The rearrangement links TRBV7-6 to TRBJ2-3; 7 nucleotides match TRBD2. CDR3 length: 12 residues. V was clipped by 7 bases and J by 10 bases; unmatched bases: 8. CDR1 is SGHVS, CDR2 FNYEAQ, per germline. The CDR3, as DNA: TGTGCCAGCACCGCCTCGGGAGGTTCGCAGTATTTT. Its protein is CASTASGGSQYF.

This chain joins TRBV11-2 and TRBJ2-3, with D possibly TRBD2 on 6 matching bases. Germline CDR1 is SGHAT and CDR2 is FQNNGV. CDR3 length: 15 amino acids. Trimming pared 3 bases from V and 0 bases from J, leaving 10 bases between. DNA for the CDR3: TGTGCCAGCAGCTTCACCGGGACTAGCACAGATACGCAGTATTTT. It specifies CASSFTGTSTDTQYF. The whole variable domain, remainder taken from reference TRBV11-2 and TRBJ2-3, is EAGVAQSPRYKIIEKRQSVAFWCNPISGHATLYWYQQILGQGPKLLIQFQNNGVVDDSQLPKDRFSAERLKGVDSTLKIQPAKLEDSAVYLCASSFTGTSTDTQYFGPGTRLTVL.

This sequence joins TRBV2 and TRBJ1-2; the D is unclear. CDR1 is SNHLY, CDR2 FYNNEI, per germline. V lost 0 bases to trimming and J lost 0 bases, with 14 bases between them. This CDR3 has 17 amino acids. The CDR3 DNA reads TGTGCCAGCAGTGAAGCTGCTAGGCAGGCTACTAACTATGGCTACACCTTC. Protein sequence: CASSEAARQATNYGYTF.

The CDR3 DNA sequence: TGCGCCAGCAGCCAACGGGTGGCCTCAGAGCAGTACTTC. This encodes CASSQRVASEQYF. The rearrangement joins TRBV4-1 to TRBJ2-7; D is uncertain. Germline-derived CDR1 and CDR2 are MGHRA and YSYEKL. The V end lost 2 bases, the J end lost 7 bases, and 12 bases lay between the germline ends. The CDR3 runs 13 residues.

The genes are TRBV5-1 and TRBJ2-7, with 10 nucleotides matching TRBD2. The V segment lost 0 bases and the J segment 3 bases; nucleotides outside the gene matches: 6. The CDR3 is made up of 16 amino acids. In germline, CDR1 is SGHRS, CDR2 YFSETQ. In DNA, the CDR3 is TGCGCCAGCAGCTTGGGGCCGGGACTAGCGAGCTACGAGCAGTACTTC. This gives the protein CASSLGPGLASYEQYF.

The chain has TRBV28 and TRBJ2-7; tentatively, D is TRBD1 or TRBD2 (5 bases each). Germline V CDR1 and CDR2: MDHEN, SYDVKM. The germline V and J ends were trimmed by 4 bases and 7 bases, with 23 bases remaining between them. The CDR3 has 16 amino acids. CDR3 sequence (DNA): TGTGCCAGCAGTTCCCCCCTCGTGGGGGTAGAGGGTGAGCAGTACTTC. Protein product: CASSSPLVGVEGEQYF.

The chain has TRBV9 and TRBJ2-2; D may be TRBD1 (6 bases). The CDR3 covers 17 residues. Trimming took 2 bases from V and 0 from J, leaving 14 bases between them. Germline assignment: CDR1 SGDLS and CDR2 YYNGEE. The CDR3 sequence: CASSVPRQDSNTGELFF. As DNA, the CDR3 is TGTGCCAGCAGCGTCCCTCGACAGGACTCGAACACCGGGGAGCTGTTTTTT.